Following are 7 T cell receptor beta chains from one sample sequenced in a study of siplizumab effects on memory and regulatory T cells. Repertoires were generated with immunoSEQ multiplex PCR, while TCRdb's copy carries only in-frame clones and drops some. The table lists 85,000 to 130,000 clones, around 90% of them singletons. Sequencing was performed on Tregs sorted from blood. The receptors stem from a human donor in good health.

This chain connects TRBV10-2 to TRBJ1-5, with 12 bases that match TRBD1. After removal of 6 bases from V and 5 bases from J, the junction contained 5 bases not matched to a gene. In germline, CDR1 is WSHSY, CDR2 SAAADI. The CDR3 extends over 15 amino acids. This chain's CDR3 is CASSVGTGGDQPQHF. Here the CDR3 DNA reads TGCGCCAGCAGCGTTGGGACAGGGGGCGATCAGCCCCAGCATTTT.

Notes on this clone: An end of the junction does not agree with germline; a read error may underlie this. In nucleotides, the CDR3 is TGCGCCAGCAGCCAAGAGGGCAGGGCTAACGAAAAACTGTTTTTT. Its translation: CASSQEGRANEKLFF. V is TRBV4-1 and J is TRBJ1-4, with a weak D call TRBD1 (5 bases). The V gene's germline CDR1 is MGHRA and CDR2 YSYEKL. This CDR3 contains 15 residues.

The rearrangement joins TRBV21-1 to TRBJ2-3; TRBD2 is the table's D call, not checked against the DNA. TRBV21-1 is reported as a pseudogene. This CDR3 is built from 15 residues. In DNA, the CDR3 is TGTGCCAGCAGCAAGACTAGCGGGAGCCGAGATACGCAGTATTTT. Amino acid sequence: CASSKTSGSRDTQYF.

This chain joins TRBV7-3 and TRBJ2-2, with 8 bases fitting TRBD2. This CDR3 has 13 amino acids. The J segment lost 6 bases and the V segment lost 4 bases, leaving 1 base of the junction unmatched. CDR1 is SGHTA and CDR2 is FQGTGA in the germline V gene. The CDR3 nucleotides read TGTGCCAGCAGCTCGGGACTAGCCGGGGAGCTGTTTTTT. It specifies CASSSGLAGELFF.

The rearrangement uses TRBV14 and TRBJ2-2; 8 bases fit TRBD1. This CDR3 contains 18 residues. Unmatched junction bases numbered 14, after V lost 4 bases and J lost 4 bases. Germline V gene sequence: CDR1 SGHDN, CDR2 FVKESK. The CDR3 here is CASSPPRTGTLSTGELFF. In nucleotides, the CDR3 is TGTGCCAGCAGCCCGCCCCGGACAGGGACGTTGAGCACCGGGGAGCTGTTTTTT.

The sample holds a few counts of this clone. This chain joins TRBV5-4 and TRBJ2-5, with unresolved D. V lost 3 bases to trimming and J lost 5 bases, with 14 bases between them. The CDR3 has 14 residues. Germline V gene sequence: CDR1 SGHNT, CDR2 YYREEE (reference sequence). CDR3 nucleotides: TGTGCCAGCAGCTCACAACGGGTCGGGGAGACCCAGTACTTC. Residues: CASSSQRVGETQYF.

This clone was seen more than once but under ten times. This chain uses TRBV28 with TRBJ1-2; 7 nucleotides agree with TRBD1. CDR3 size: 11 residues. The V and J ends lost 8 bases and 8 bases, in that order; junction bases with no gene match: 5. CDR1 and CDR2 from the germline V gene are MDHEN and SYDVKM. CDR3 region: CASLTGPGYTF. The CDR3 bases are TGTGCCAGCTTGACAGGGCCAGGCTACACCTTC.